Below are 7 T cell receptor beta chains sequenced from a single sample in a study of T-cell reconstitution after alpha-beta-depleted transplantation in children (TCRdb year 2016). The library was produced with PCR. Instrument on record: Illumina HiSeq 2500. TCR libraries were prepared with molecular barcoding, using unique molecular identifiers to normalize TCRbeta repertoire quantification. TCRdb took the public reads, trimmed them with fastp at Q25, ran MiXCR for clone calling and kept in-frame beta chains. Each entry merges the rows of one CDR3 protein and shows their most common DNA and genes. The sample yields more than 400,000 distinct CDR3 sequences; roughly 44% were counted once. About 30% of the sample comes from the top ten. The intended sense of this specimen's treatment or condition label: allogeneic hematopoietic cell transplantation with graft depleted of TCRalphabeta T cells and CD19 B cells.

The starting material was PBMCs, obtained before TCRalphabeta/CD19-depleted stem cell transplant. These receptors all come from a girl aged 2 to 10 with aplastic anemia, due to receive a stem cell transplant.

This clonotype was observed many times. V usage is TRBV27 and J usage is TRBJ2-3, with a weak D call TRBD2 (6 bases). The CDR3 has 15 amino acids. CDR1 is MNHEY, CDR2 SMNVEV, per germline (reference sequence). Trimming shortened V by 2 bases and J by 1 base, and 10 bases separated the two germline ends. CDR3 residues: CASSLRRERTDTQYF. The CDR3 bases are TGTGCCAGCAGTTTAAGGCGGGAACGCACAGATACGCAGTATTTT.

In its sample, this clonotype was seen many times. Here the CDR3 DNA reads TGTGCCAGCAGGCCTCGGGGGGCGAACACCGGGGAGCTGTTTTTT. Translated, it gives CASRPRGANTGELFF. V usage is TRBV6-1 and J usage is TRBJ2-2, with 7 bases that match TRBD2. The V and J ends lost 6 bases and 0 bases, in that order; junction bases with no gene match: 4. Per the germline V gene, CDR1 is MNHNS and CDR2 is SASEGT. This CDR3 spans 15 amino acids.

The gene calls are TRBV12-3 or TRBV12-4 and TRBJ2-7; 8 nucleotides align to TRBD1. The V gene end was trimmed by 2 bases and the J gene end by 2 bases; junction bases not matched to a gene: 5. The CDR3 is 15 amino acids. CDR3 loop: CASSLRDRRAYEQYF. The CDR3 nucleotides read TGTGCCAGCAGTTTAAGGGACAGGCGGGCCTACGAGCAGTACTTC.

The sample holds many counts of this clonotype. The V gene is TRBV5-1, the J gene TRBJ2-3; 9 bases map to TRBD1. Looked up from germline, CDR1 is SGHRS and CDR2 is YFSETQ. The CDR3 sequence is 16 residues long. V trimming: 4 bases; J trimming: 2 bases; junction bases outside the gene matches: 8. CDR3 protein: CASSPIGTGYTDTQYF. The CDR3 nucleotides are TGCGCCAGCAGCCCTATTGGGACAGGGTACACAGATACGCAGTATTTT. Combining the CDR3 with reference TRBV5-1 and TRBJ2-3 gives the whole variable domain KAGVTQTPRYLIKTRGQQVTLSCSPISGHRSVSWYQQTPGQGLQFLFEYFSETQRNKGNFPGRFSGRQFSNSRSEMNVSTLELGDSALYLCASSPIGTGYTDTQYFGPGTRLTVL.

In its sample, this clonotype was seen many times. The chain has TRBV20-1 and TRBJ2-3; 8 bases align to TRBD2. The CDR3 loop spans 15 amino acids. Germline CDR1 DFQATT, CDR2 SNEGSKA (reference sequence). Unmatched junction bases numbered 8, after V lost 4 bases and J lost 2 bases. The DNA for the CDR3 is TGCAGTGCTACCAAAGCGGGAGCGAACACAGATACGCAGTATTTT. It is translated as CSATKAGANTDTQYF.

This clonotype came up once. The V call is TRBV28, the J call TRBJ2-4; D not resolved. The CDR3 is 19 residues long. Trimming removed 3 bases from V and 0 bases from J, with 21 bases in between. Germline V lookup: CDR1 MDHEN, CDR2 SYDVKM. CDR3 region: CASSLEQYDTKIAKNIQYF. CDR3 nucleotides: TGTGCCAGCAGTTTGGAACAGTACGACACTAAAATAGCCAAAAACATTCAGTACTTC.

The chain recombines TRBV29-1 with TRBJ2-5; perhaps TRBD1 as D (5 bases). This CDR3 has 13 residues. Germline CDR1 SQVTM, CDR2 ANQGSEA. The V and J ends lost 5 bases and 5 bases respectively, with 15 bases between them. CDR3 sequence reads: CSVRGAPGETQYF. The CDR3 DNA follows: TGCAGCGTTCGAGGCGCTCCAGGGGAGACCCAGTACTTC.